One sample yielded the 29 T cell receptor beta chains listed below, sequenced in a study of molecular identifiers for immune sequencing clone quantification. One entry per CDR3 protein, called by TCRdb with MiXCR from the PCR reads. This sample has about 640,000 distinct CDR3 sequences, with about 20% found just once. Sequenced: naive CD8+ T cells from blood, with Jurkat cell RNA spiked in. The subset: FACS-sorted CD8+CD4-CCR7+CD45RA+ naive T cells. The source of these receptors is a human donor in good health. Some libraries in this study had Jurkat cell RNA spiked in.

The rearrangement uses TRBV7-9 and TRBJ2-5, with 8 nucleotides matching TRBD2. CDR3 size: 15 residues. CDR1 SEHNR and CDR2 FQNEAQ come from the germline V gene (reference sequence). Trimming removed 6 bases from V and 1 base from J; junction bases left unmatched: 7. CDR3 in amino acids: CASSHTSGGQETQYF. In DNA, the CDR3 is TGTGCCAGCAGTCATACCAGCGGGGGCCAAGAGACCCAGTACTTC. Supplemented by reference TRBV7-9 and TRBJ2-5, the full variable domain reads DTGVSQNPRHKITKRGQNVTFRCDPISEHNRLYWYRQTLGQGPEFLTYFQNEAQLEKSRLLSDRFSAERPKGSFSTLEIQRTEQGDSAMYLCASSHTSGGQETQYFGPGTRLLVL.

This clonotype turned up a few times. At one of its ends the junction is not consistent with the germline gene, which may arise from a read error. This sequence joins TRBV4-1 and TRBJ1-5; D is possibly TRBD1 (5 bases). The CDR3 is made up of 14 amino acids. Germline V gene lookup returns CDR1 MGHRA and CDR2 YSYEKL. The CDR3 DNA is TGCGCCTGCAGTCGGGGGGTCGGAAATCAGCCCCAGCATTTT. Translating it yields CACSRGVGNQPQHF.

This clonotype was detected many times. V gene TRBV2 combines with J gene TRBJ2-7; 9 positions agree with TRBD2. CDR3 size: 15 residues. The junction had 8 bases not matched to a gene; V was cut back by 4 bases and J by 4 bases. From germline, CDR1 is SNHLY and CDR2 FYNNEI. The CDR3 region has the DNA TGTGCCAGCAGTGTTGATAGCGGGGGAACGTACGAGCAGTACTTC. This codes for CASSVDSGGTYEQYF.

This clonotype was seen many times. This chain links TRBV11-2 with TRBJ2-1; 7 nucleotides agree with TRBD2. This CDR3 contains 19 residues. Germline CDR1 reads SGHAT; CDR2 reads FQNNGV. V shed 2 bases and J 0 bases; nucleotides not matched to a gene: 13. The CDR3 reads CASSLLEVASGSSYNEQFF. The CDR3 region has the DNA TGTGCCAGCAGCTTATTGGAAGTCGCTAGCGGTAGCTCCTACAATGAGCAGTTCTTC.

Points on this clonotype: Being one base from a much bigger clone, this may be a read error. The rearrangement uses TRBV9 and TRBJ2-5; TRBD2 matches 7 bases. CDR3 length equals 14 residues. V was clipped by 0 bases and J by 7 bases; unmatched bases: 6. Germline assignment: CDR1 SGDLS and CDR2 YYNGEE. The CDR3 loop is CASSVVAGVGTQYF. CDR3 bases: TGTGCCAGCAGCGTAGTTGCGGGGGTAGGGACCCAGTACTTC.

This clonotype was found a few times. The V gene is TRBV27, the J gene TRBJ1-1; the match to TRBD1 covers 11 bases. Trimming took 6 bases from V and 4 from J; bases not matched to a gene: 10. This CDR3 spans 16 amino acids. In germline, CDR1 is MNHEY, CDR2 SMNVEV (reference sequence). The DNA of the CDR3 is TGTGCCAGCAGATCAGGACAGGGGGCGGTTTTCACTGAAGCTTTCTTT. Encoded protein: CASRSGQGAVFTEAFF.

This clonotype was seen repeatedly, ten times or more. This chain uses TRBV7-6 with TRBJ2-7; 11 bases agree with TRBD2. V trimming: 0 bases; J trimming: 6 bases; junction bases outside the gene matches: 4. The CDR3 is 15 residues long. CDR1 SGHVS and CDR2 FNYEAQ come from the germline V gene. The CDR3 DNA reads TGTGCCAGCAGCTTAGCTAGCGGGAGGGCCGTCGAGCAGTACTTC. As protein: CASSLASGRAVEQYF.

The count of this clonotype is one. The rearrangement joins TRBV6-6 to TRBJ1-6; maybe TRBD1 (5 bases). The CDR3 spans 12 residues. Germline V gene sequence: CDR1 MNHNY, CDR2 SVGAGI (reference sequence). V lost 8 bases and J lost 7, with 9 bases in between. As DNA, the CDR3 is TGTGCCAGCTTGGCAGGGAATTCACCCCTCCACTTT. This gives the protein CASLAGNSPLHF.

This clonotype was detected only once. The rearrangement uses TRBV12-3 or TRBV12-4 and TRBJ1-1; 8 bases match TRBD1. The V segment lost 6 bases and the J segment 1 base; nucleotides outside the gene matches: 13. The CDR3 is 17 amino acids. The DNA of the CDR3 is TGTGCCAGCAGACTGGGGCAGGGGGCCGGCGGGAACACTGAAGCTTTCTTT. Encoded protein: CASRLGQGAGGNTEAFF.

This clonotype was seen ten or more times. The V and J genes are TRBV16 and TRBJ1-1; D unresolved. CDR1 and CDR2 from the germline V gene are KGHSY and FQNENV. The length of the CDR3 is 14 residues. Trimming cost V 4 bases and J 10 bases, with 19 bases left between them. Written as DNA, the CDR3 is TGTGCCAGCAGCCTAACGGACGGCCAAGGCCCAGCTTTCTTT. Translation: CASSLTDGQGPAFF.

There are a few counts of this clonotype. This sequence joins TRBV7-9 and TRBJ1-2; no reliable D call. The V end lost 1 base, the J end lost 7 bases, and 10 bases lay between the germline ends. This CDR3 has 13 amino acids. The germline CDR1 and CDR2 sequences are SEHNR and FQNEAQ (reference sequence). The CDR3 reads CASSLGSQFGYTF. The CDR3 DNA is TGTGCCAGCAGCTTAGGGTCCCAATTTGGCTACACCTTC.

This clonotype was seen more than once but under ten times. V is TRBV27 and J is TRBJ1-6; D ambiguous. This CDR3 contains 14 residues. The V end was cut by 0 bases, the J end by 8 bases, with 8 bases between. The germline gives CDR1 MNHEY, CDR2 SMNVEV (reference sequence). CDR3 in amino acids: CASSLSIGYSPLHF. CDR3 nucleotides: TGTGCCAGCAGTTTATCGATAGGGTATTCACCCCTCCACTTT.

The table lists this clonotype with many counts. The chain recombines TRBV5-1 with TRBJ2-5; TRBD2 matches at 11 bases. CDR1 is SGHRS and CDR2 is YFSETQ in the germline V gene. The CDR3 is 15 residues long. Unmatched junction bases numbered 0, after V lost 1 base and J lost 1 base. The DNA for the CDR3 is TGCGCCAGCAGCTTGACTAGCGGGGGCCAAGAGACCCAGTACTTC. Its protein is CASSLTSGGQETQYF.

The genes are TRBV7-8 and TRBJ2-7, with 9 bases matching TRBD2. The ends lost 2 bases at V and 6 bases at J; junction bases unmatched: 5. This CDR3 is built from 14 residues. Germline V CDR1 and CDR2: SGHVS, FQNEAQ. The CDR3 nucleotides read TGTGCCAGCAGCTTAATGGGACTAGCAAGCGAGCAGTACTTC. Translation gives CASSLMGLASEQYF.

This clonotype was counted only a few times. The chain employs TRBV5-1 and TRBJ2-7; 8 bases fit TRBD1. The V gene's germline CDR1 is SGHRS and CDR2 YFSETQ. The ends lost 3 bases at V and 1 base at J; junction bases unmatched: 9. This CDR3 is 16 amino acids long. This chain's CDR3 is CASSSSSGTGSYEQYF. CDR3 coding DNA: TGCGCCAGCAGCTCGTCATCCGGGACAGGATCCTACGAGCAGTACTTC.

At least ten counts were recorded for this clonotype. This sequence joins TRBV4-3 and TRBJ2-5; possibly TRBD1 for D (6 bases). V was shortened by 4 bases and J by 2 bases, with 14 bases between the two germline ends. CDR1 is LGHNA, CDR2 YSLEER, per germline. This CDR3 is 15 amino acids long. CDR3 protein: CASSRKLDSQETQYF. CDR3 nucleotides: TGCGCCAGCAGCCGCAAACTGGACAGTCAAGAGACCCAGTACTTC.

V gene TRBV3-1 combines with J gene TRBJ1-1, with D tentatively TRBD1 (5 bases). Looked up from germline, CDR1 is LGHDT and CDR2 is YNNKEL (reference sequence). V lost 0 bases, J lost 4 bases, and 15 bases lay in between. This CDR3 region has 16 residues. CDR3 loop: CASSQDFRGLGTEAFF. The CDR3 coding sequence is TGTGCCAGCAGCCAAGATTTTCGGGGGTTGGGCACTGAAGCTTTCTTT.

As regards this clonotype: This may be a read error: a much more frequent sequence differs by one nucleotide. The chain joins TRBV24-1 to TRBJ2-2; possibly TRBD1 for D (6 bases). This CDR3 has 15 amino acids. Trimming took 9 bases from V and 6 from J, leaving 19 bases between them. The V gene's germline CDR1 is KGHDR and CDR2 SFDVKD. Written as DNA, the CDR3 is TGTGCCACCCTTGACAGCAGGGGTAACGCCGGGGAGCTGTTTTTT. It codes for CATLDSRGNAGELFF.

This clonotype was seen repeatedly, ten times or more. The V call is TRBV19, the J call TRBJ1-1, with 7 bases matching TRBD1. V was pared by 5 bases and J by 0 bases, with 6 bases of the junction left unmatched. This CDR3 contains 15 residues. In germline, CDR1 is LNHDA, CDR2 SQIVND (reference sequence). The CDR3 region has the DNA TGTGCCAGTAGTCGACGGACAGGACTGAACACTGAAGCTTTCTTT. Amino acid sequence: CASSRRTGLNTEAFF.

This clonotype was counted many times. V and J are TRBV7-2 and TRBJ2-7; a weak D match, TRBD1 (6 bases). Germline-derived CDR1 and CDR2 are SGHTA and FQGNSA. V lost 5 bases and J 3 bases, leaving 17 bases between the germline ends. This CDR3 has 15 residues. CDR3 in amino acids: CASSQDRTDYYEQYF. Written as DNA, the CDR3 is TGTGCCAGCAGCCAAGACCGGACAGACTACTACGAGCAGTACTTC.

This clonotype was counted at least ten times. The J gene is TRBJ2-3, the V gene TRBV6-5; D ambiguous. In germline, CDR1 is MNHEY, CDR2 SVGAGI. The CDR3 runs to 14 residues. Trimming took 1 base from V and 6 from J, leaving 11 bases between them. CDR3 region: CASSYLERLDTQYF. CDR3 sequence (DNA): TGTGCCAGCAGTTACTTGGAAAGGCTGGATACGCAGTATTTT.

The chain combines TRBV4-3 with TRBJ1-3, with TRBD1 matching over 8 bases. Germline V gene lookup returns CDR1 LGHNA and CDR2 YSLEER. This CDR3 is built from 15 residues. The junction had 1 base not matched to a gene; V was cut back by 3 bases and J by 0 bases. CDR3 in amino acids: CASSQGQVSGNTIYF. CDR3 DNA sequence: TGCGCCAGCAGCCAGGGACAGGTCTCTGGAAACACCATATATTTT.

This clonotype was seen only a few times. J is TRBJ2-7 and V is TRBV3-1; D gene uncertain. The CDR3 loop spans 14 amino acids. The V gene lost 0 bases and the J gene lost 4 bases, with 10 bases spanning the gap. Germline V gene data show CDR1 as LGHDT and CDR2 as YNNKEL (reference sequence). For the CDR3, the DNA is TGTGCCAGCAGCCAAGAGTGGGAAAAATACGAGCAGTACTTC. Encoded protein: CASSQEWEKYEQYF.

In its sample, this clonotype was seen a few times. J is TRBJ2-3 and V is TRBV3-1; 7 nucleotides match TRBD2. Trimming at V came to 0 bases and at J to 4 bases, leaving 13 bases not matched to a gene. CDR1 LGHDT and CDR2 YNNKEL come from the germline V gene (reference sequence). This CDR3 has 18 amino acids. CDR3 DNA: TGTGCCAGCAGCCAAGATCCCCCCCCCAGCGGGGTAGCAGATACGCAGTATTTT. The encoded protein is CASSQDPPPSGVADTQYF.

The chain carries TRBV14 and TRBJ1-6; D is unresolved. In germline, CDR1 is SGHDN, CDR2 FVKESK. The CDR3 has 15 residues. The ends were cut back, 1 base at V and 0 bases at J, with 4 bases in the middle. The DNA of the CDR3 is TGTGCCAGCAGCCAAGCAGGCTCCTATAATTCACCCCTCCACTTT. Protein sequence: CASSQAGSYNSPLHF.

This chain connects TRBV7-9 to TRBJ1-3; D might be TRBD1 (6 bases). The germline CDR1 and CDR2 sequences are SEHNR and FQNEAQ (reference sequence). With 5 bases removed from V and 1 base from J, the gap between germline ends came to 18 bases. The CDR3 is made up of 17 amino acids. Here the CDR3 reads CASSLGGLGASGNTIYF. Written as DNA, the CDR3 is TGTGCCAGCAGCCTGGGGGGTCTGGGGGCTTCTGGAAACACCATATATTTT.

Ten or more counts support this clonotype. The genes are TRBV29-1 and TRBJ2-4; a possible D gene is TRBD1 (6 bases). Trimming stripped 0 bases from V and 0 bases from J, with 15 bases between. The CDR3 runs 17 residues. The germline CDR1 and CDR2 sequences are SQVTM and ANQGSEA. The CDR3: CSVEEDGTQLAKNIQYF. In DNA, the CDR3 is TGCAGCGTTGAAGAGGATGGGACACAACTAGCCAAAAACATTCAGTACTTC.

This clonotype was detected ten times or more. The chain has TRBV20-1 and TRBJ2-7; 7 bases agree with TRBD2. The CDR3 totals 13 residues. V gave up 2 bases and J gave up 1 base; unmatched junction bases: 2. Per the germline V gene, CDR1 is DFQATT and CDR2 is SNEGSKA (reference sequence). Written as DNA, the CDR3 is TGCAGTGCTAGACCCGGGAGGTCCTACGAGCAGTACTTC. This sequence encodes CSARPGRSYEQYF.

In this sample, this clonotype turned up many times. V is TRBV7-9 and J is TRBJ1-1; weak D call: TRBD1 (6 bases). This CDR3 is 13 amino acids long. CDR1 and CDR2 (germline): SEHNR, FQNEAQ (reference sequence). Trimming removed 7 bases at V and 3 bases at J, with 12 bases between. The CDR3 bases are TGTGCCAGCACTGGGGGGGCCCACACTGAAGCTTTCTTT. Its translation: CASTGGAHTEAFF.